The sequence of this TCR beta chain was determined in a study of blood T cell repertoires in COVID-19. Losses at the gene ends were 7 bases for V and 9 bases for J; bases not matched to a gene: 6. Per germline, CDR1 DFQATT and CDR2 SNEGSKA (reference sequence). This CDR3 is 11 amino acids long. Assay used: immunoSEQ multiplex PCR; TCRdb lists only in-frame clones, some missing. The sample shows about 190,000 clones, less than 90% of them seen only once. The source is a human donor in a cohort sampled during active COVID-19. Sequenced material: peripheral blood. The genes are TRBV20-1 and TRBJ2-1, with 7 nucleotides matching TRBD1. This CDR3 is CSVTGQVEQFF. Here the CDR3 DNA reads TGCAGTGTGACAGGGCAGGTTGAGCAGTTCTTC.